What follows is one TCR beta chain and its context. In the source study's methods: Estimated nucleated cell counts came from reference gene primer amplification. Assay used: immunoSEQ multiplex PCR; TCRdb lists only in-frame clones, some missing. The V and J calls and clone size are taken from that table; D and trimming were inferred from the DNA. The repertoire includes nearly 200,000 clones, roughly 80% of them detected once, and less than 8.5% sits in the top ten. This sample is part of a study of blood T cell repertoires in COVID-19. Study-level background: Whether acute or convalescent, the COVID-19 samples came from the United States, Italy and Spain.

The CDR3 extends over 12 amino acids. Germline V gene sequence: CDR1 SNHLY, CDR2 FYNNEI. Trimming removed 2 bases at V and 4 bases at J, with 5 bases between. The sequence was obtained from a man aged 40-49 years who had recovered from COVID-19. Sequenced: PBMCs or T cells enriched from blood (not recorded which). The chain has TRBV2 and TRBJ1-2; possible D gene TRBD1, 5 bases. The CDR3 nucleotides read TGTGCCAGCAGTGAACAGGGCTATGGCTACACCTTC. Protein sequence: CASSEQGYGYTF.